This T cell receptor (beta chain) came from a study of blood T cell repertoires in COVID-19. Background on the study: The study drew acute and convalescent COVID-19 samples from the United States, Italy and Spain. T cells, B-cell-depleted T cells, or PBMCs supplied cDNA or gDNA.

The junction had 15 bases not matched to a gene; V was cut back by 3 bases and J by 0 bases. Germline V lookup: CDR1 SQVTM, CDR2 ANQGSEA. This CDR3 has 19 amino acids. Original processing notes: Estimation of nucleated cell counts relied on the amplification of reference gene primers. Method: immunoSEQ multiplex PCR; TCRdb's copy keeps in-frame clones and lacks some. That table gives V, J and clone size, and the DNA gave D and trimming. The sample includes just over 250,000 clones, approximately 91% of them seen just once. The sequencing sample was made of peripheral blood. The receptor was derived from a young adult with COVID-19, enrolled during active disease. The chain has TRBV29-1 and TRBJ2-1, with 9 bases fitting TRBD2. The CDR3 spells CSVEGKTTTSGSSYNEQFF. The CDR3 DNA is TGCAGCGTTGAGGGCAAGACTACGACTAGCGGAAGCTCCTACAATGAGCAGTTCTTC.